What follows are 29 T cell receptor beta chains derived from one specimen sequenced in a study of blood T cell repertoires in COVID-19. Profiled with immunoSEQ multiplex PCR; TCRdb holds only in-frame clones, not every one. There are just over 250,000 clones in the sample; about nine tenths occur only once, and approximately 2.5% lies in the top ten. The specimen sequenced was peripheral blood. The receptors were sampled from a person aged 18 to 29 with COVID-19, enrolled during active disease.

The chain recombines TRBV19 with TRBJ2-1; D may be TRBD1 (6 bases). Germline V gene lookup returns CDR1 LNHDA and CDR2 SQIVND (reference sequence). Trimming took 7 bases from V and 6 from J, leaving 16 bases between them. CDR3 length: 14 amino acids. The CDR3 nucleotides are TGTGCCAGTACAACAGGGCCGCAGGGCAATGAGCAGTTCTTC. As protein: CASTTGPQGNEQFF.

This chain joins TRBV24-1 and TRBJ2-3; 8 bases agree with TRBD1. J was trimmed by 4 bases and V by 3 bases; bases with no gene match: 8. Per the germline V gene, CDR1 is KGHDR and CDR2 is SFDVKD. This CDR3 comprises 16 residues. CDR3 amino acids: CATSDTPTGDPDTQYF. In DNA, the CDR3 is TGTGCCACCAGTGATACCCCGACAGGGGATCCAGATACGCAGTATTTT.

This clone turned up a few times. This chain links TRBV6-2 or TRBV6-3 with TRBJ2-7; 9 bases agree with TRBD1. The CDR3 covers 15 residues. With 4 bases clipped from V and 4 bases from J, the junction kept 8 bases outside the gene matches. Looked up from germline, CDR1 is MNHEY and CDR2 is SVGEGT. CDR3: CASSSRRQGVYEQYF. The CDR3 coding sequence is TGTGCCAGCAGTTCAAGGCGACAGGGGGTATACGAGCAGTACTTC.

The chain joins TRBV7-2 to TRBJ2-3, with TRBD2 identical over 15 bases. Germline lookup yields CDR1 SGHTA and CDR2 FQGNSA. V shed 2 bases and J 4 bases; nucleotides not matched to a gene: 4. This CDR3 region has 17 residues. The CDR3 nucleotides read TGTGCCAGCAGCTTACCTGGACTAGCGGGAGGGCCAGATACGCAGTATTTT. The encoded protein is CASSLPGLAGGPDTQYF. The entire variable domain, with the rest obtained from reference TRBV7-2 and TRBJ2-3, is as follows: GAGVSQSPSNKVTEKGKDVELRCDPISGHTALYWYRQSLGQGLEFLIYFQGNSAPDKSGLPSDRFSAERTGGSVSTLTIQRTQQEDSAVYLCASSLPGLAGGPDTQYFGPGTRLTVL.

The V call is TRBV5-4, the J call TRBJ2-7; 13 bases align to TRBD2. J gave up 5 bases and V 7 bases, and 6 bases lay outside the gene matches. The CDR3 is 14 amino acids. Germline V gene lookup returns CDR1 SGHNT and CDR2 YYREEE (reference sequence). CDR3 DNA: TGTGCCAGCCAGGGACTAGCGGGACCCCACGAGCAGTACTTC. Amino acid sequence: CASQGLAGPHEQYF.

The chain has TRBV24-1 and TRBJ1-2, with 7 bases lining up with TRBD1. The CDR3 consists of 15 residues. Trimming cost V 3 bases and J 4 bases; bases outside gene matches: 7. CDR1 is KGHDR and CDR2 is SFDVKD in the germline V gene. CDR3 protein: CATSDSRDSLYGYTF. The CDR3 DNA reads as TGTGCCACCAGTGATAGCCGGGACAGCCTCTATGGCTACACCTTC.

This rearrangement joins TRBV5-5 to TRBJ2-1, with D hard to call. From germline, CDR1 is SGHKS and CDR2 YYEKEE (reference sequence). Trimming removed 2 bases at V and 1 base at J, with 7 bases between. The CDR3 contains 14 residues. CDR3 DNA sequence: TGTGCCAGCAGCTTAACCGGGTCCTACAATGAGCAGTTCTTC. The encoded protein is CASSLTGSYNEQFF.

This chain links TRBV19 with TRBJ2-5; D gene ambiguous. This CDR3 contains 14 residues. Germline CDR1 is LNHDA and CDR2 is SQIVND (reference sequence). Trimming took off 5 bases at V and 5 bases at J, with 15 bases between the two ends. The CDR3 sequence: CASSAAPLEETQYF. CDR3 DNA: TGTGCCAGTAGTGCCGCACCCCTGGAGGAGACCCAGTACTTC.

V and J are TRBV6-5 and TRBJ1-2, with a possible D match to TRBD1 (5 bases). CDR3 length: 12 residues. V was cut by 6 bases and J by 9 bases, with 14 bases left in between. CDR1 is MNHEY and CDR2 is SVGAGI in the germline V gene. CDR3 sequence reads: CASSDRSGSYTF. CDR3 coding DNA: TGTGCCAGCAGCGATAGATCAGGGAGCTACACCTTC.

The gene calls are TRBV7-2 and TRBJ1-2, with no clear D. V lost 2 bases to trimming and J lost 4 bases, with 11 bases between them. Germline CDR1 SGHTA, CDR2 FQGNSA. This CDR3 is 14 amino acids long. CDR3 region: CASSLKSEGYGYTF. The CDR3, as DNA: TGTGCCAGCAGCTTAAAGTCGGAGGGCTATGGCTACACCTTC.

This sequence joins TRBV27 and TRBJ2-1; 8 bases map to TRBD2. V gave up 2 bases and J gave up 12 bases; unmatched junction bases: 6. Looked up from germline, CDR1 is MNHEY and CDR2 is SMNVEV (reference sequence). CDR3 length equals 13 residues. This CDR3 reads CASSLTGGVWQFF. In DNA, the CDR3 is TGTGCCAGCAGTTTAACCGGGGGGGTTTGGCAGTTCTTC.

The chain links TRBV11-2 to TRBJ2-5, with 11 positions matching TRBD2. V lost 4 bases, J lost 4 bases, and 2 bases stayed unmatched. This CDR3 is built from 14 residues. Germline-derived CDR1 and CDR2 are SGHAT and FQNNGV. The CDR3 protein is CASSYGLAGETQYF. The CDR3 DNA is TGTGCCAGCAGCTATGGACTAGCGGGAGAGACCCAGTACTTC.

The chain recombines TRBV11-2 with TRBJ2-3; TRBD2 aligns across 9 bases. This CDR3 spans 18 amino acids. Germline-derived CDR1 and CDR2 are SGHAT and FQNNGV. The V gene end was trimmed by 5 bases and the J gene end by 4 bases; junction bases not matched to a gene: 16. CDR3 sequence reads: CASSPRRGAGGRADTQYF. CDR3 coding DNA: TGTGCCAGCAGCCCCCGGCGAGGAGCGGGCGGGAGGGCAGATACGCAGTATTTT.

The chain links TRBV19 to TRBJ2-5, with 7 positions matching TRBD1. With V trimmed by 5 bases and J by 0 bases, 6 bases remained unmatched. The CDR3 has 15 amino acids. From germline, CDR1 is LNHDA and CDR2 SQIVND (reference sequence). Here the CDR3 reads CASSVMGQNQETQYF. The CDR3 region has the DNA TGTGCCAGTAGTGTGATGGGACAGAACCAAGAGACCCAGTACTTC.

The rearrangement uses TRBV27 and TRBJ1-5; tentatively, D is TRBD1 (5 bases). The CDR3 is 14 amino acids. V gave up 1 base and J gave up 4 bases, with 8 bases separating them. Germline CDR1 MNHEY, CDR2 SMNVEV (reference sequence). CDR3 sequence reads: CASSLWQGNQPQHF. The CDR3 DNA reads as TGTGCCAGCAGTTTATGGCAGGGAAATCAGCCCCAGCATTTT.

Of note for this clone: The same CDR3 is also encoded by other DNA sequences in this sample. The gene calls are TRBV6-2 or TRBV6-3 and TRBJ1-2, with unresolved D. V lost 2 bases and J 0 bases, leaving 4 bases between the germline ends. The length of the CDR3 is 13 residues. Germline values: CDR1 MNHEY, CDR2 SVGEGT. In DNA form, the CDR3 reads TGTGCCAGCAGTTACGCGTCTAACTATGGCTACACCTTC. Translating it yields CASSYASNYGYTF.

The genes are TRBV24-1 and TRBJ2-2, with D possibly TRBD1 on 6 matching bases. There are 15 residues in the CDR3. V was clipped by 1 base and J by 6 bases, with 11 bases between them. Germline values: CDR1 KGHDR, CDR2 SFDVKD. CDR3 nucleotides: TGTGCCACCAGTGATTTACAGGGTGAGGCCGGGGAGCTGTTTTTT. Its protein product is CATSDLQGEAGELFF.

This clone was counted only a few times. V gene TRBV3-1 (or the pseudogene TRBV3-2) combines with J gene TRBJ1-5; D ambiguous. The CDR3 covers 13 residues. V was trimmed by 5 bases and J by 7 bases, leaving 12 bases between them. Germline CDR1 is LGHDT and CDR2 is YNNKEL (reference sequence). The CDR3 is CASSSGSEQPQHF. For the CDR3, the DNA is TGTGCCAGCAGCTCCGGGTCGGAGCAGCCCCAGCATTTT.

This chain's CDR3 is CASGLVRDRDNEQYF. Written as DNA, the CDR3 is TGTGCTAGTGGTTTGGTACGGGACAGGGATAACGAGCAGTACTTC. The genes are TRBV12-5 and TRBJ2-7; 9 positions match TRBD1. V was clipped by 0 bases and J by 5 bases; unmatched bases: 5. The CDR3 has 15 amino acids. Germline values: CDR1 LGHNT, CDR2 FRNRAP.

Notes on this clone: One junction end does not reproduce the germline sequence, and a read error may be involved. The V call is TRBV7-7, the J call TRBJ2-5; D might be TRBD1 (6 bases). The CDR3 length is 12 residues. Germline assignment: CDR1 SSHAT and CDR2 FNYEAQ (reference sequence). In DNA form, the CDR3 reads TGTGCTAGCAGTGACAGGCAAGAGACCCAGTACTTC. It encodes CASSDRQETQYF. The full variable domain, completed using reference TRBV7-7 and TRBJ2-5, is GAGVSQSPRYKVTKRGQDVTLRCDPISSHATLYWYQQALGQGPEFLTYFNYEAQPDKSGLPSDRFSAERPEGSISTLTIQRTEQRDSAMYRCASSDRQETQYFGPGTRLLVL.

J is TRBJ1-4 and V is TRBV19; 7 bases align to TRBD1. Germline CDR1 is LNHDA and CDR2 is SQIVND (reference sequence). J was trimmed by 3 bases and V by 6 bases; bases with no gene match: 4. The CDR3 has 14 residues. Here the CDR3 reads CASRRTGANEKLFF. CDR3 nucleotides: TGTGCCAGTAGACGTACAGGGGCTAATGAAAAACTGTTTTTT.

The rearrangement joins TRBV6-5 to TRBJ1-2; 7 bases are shared with TRBD1. The V and J ends lost 8 bases and 4 bases, in that order; junction bases with no gene match: 10. The CDR3 contains 14 residues. Looked up from germline, CDR1 is MNHEY and CDR2 is SVGAGI. CDR3 protein: CASSPDRVLYGYTF. As DNA, the CDR3 is TGTGCCAGCTCCCCCGACAGGGTTCTCTATGGCTACACCTTC.

The chain uses TRBV4-1 and TRBJ2-5; TRBD2 agrees at 8 bases. The CDR3 loop spans 14 amino acids. Trimming at V came to 6 bases and at J to 3 bases, leaving 6 bases not matched to a gene. The germline V gene has CDR1 MGHRA and CDR2 YSYEKL. CDR3 in amino acids: CASRRTSGEETQYF. The CDR3 nucleotides are TGCGCCAGCAGACGAACTAGCGGAGAAGAGACCCAGTACTTC.

The V call is TRBV6-5, the J call TRBJ2-2; 8 bases match TRBD1. The CDR3 length is 12 residues. Looked up from germline, CDR1 is MNHEY and CDR2 is SVGAGI. The CDR3 bases are TGTGGGACAGGGCGCTTCGGCGGGGAGCTGTTTTTT. Translating gives CGTGRFGGELFF.

This chain links TRBV11-2 with TRBJ2-5, with D possibly matching TRBD2 (7 bases). With 4 bases removed from V and 4 bases from J, the gap between germline ends came to 16 bases. The germline gives CDR1 SGHAT, CDR2 FQNNGV. The CDR3 totals 15 residues. The CDR3 sequence: CASSSQIGGGETQYF. CDR3 bases: TGTGCCAGCAGCTCACAAATAGGGGGGGGAGAGACCCAGTACTTC.

This clone was observed many times. The chain joins TRBV6-2 or TRBV6-3 to TRBJ2-3, with 7 bases identical to TRBD2. After removal of 2 bases from V and 2 bases from J, the junction contained 1 base not matched to a gene. Looked up from germline, CDR1 is MNHEY and CDR2 is SVGEGT. The CDR3 is made up of 14 amino acids. CDR3 protein: CASSYGRATDTQYF. The DNA for the CDR3 is TGTGCCAGCAGTTACGGGAGGGCCACAGATACGCAGTATTTT.

For the CDR3, the DNA is TGTGCCAGCAGCCACTCAACTAGCACAGATACGCAGTATTTT. The encoded protein is CASSHSTSTDTQYF. This sequence joins TRBV7-2 and TRBJ2-3; no clear D gene. The length of the CDR3 is 14 residues. V dropped 5 bases and J dropped 0 bases, with 9 bases sitting between them. CDR1 is SGHTA, CDR2 FQGNSA, per germline.

This chain links TRBV18 with TRBJ2-7; 8 positions agree with TRBD1. The CDR3 has 13 amino acids. Germline loops: CDR1 KGHSH, CDR2 LQKENI. V gave up 5 bases and J gave up 3 bases; unmatched junction bases: 3. This chain's CDR3 is CASSTTGGYEQYF. In nucleotides, the CDR3 is TGTGCCAGCTCAACAACAGGGGGCTACGAGCAGTACTTC.

Here the CDR3 reads CASSALPIRRAEEQYF. For the CDR3, the DNA is TGTGCCAGCAGCGCTCTTCCGATTCGGCGGGCGGAGGAGCAGTACTTC. This sequence joins TRBV9 and TRBJ2-7; maybe TRBD2 (5 bases). The germline V and J ends were trimmed by 3 bases and 7 bases, with 23 bases remaining between them. Germline V gene sequence: CDR1 SGDLS, CDR2 YYNGEE. The CDR3 is 16 amino acids. Together with reference TRBV9 and TRBJ2-7, the CDR3 gives the full variable domain: DSGVTQTPKHLITATGQRVTLRCSPRSGDLSVYWYQQSLDQGLQFLIQYYNGEERAKGNILERFSAQQFPDLHSELNLSSLELGDSALYFCASSALPIRRAEEQYFGPGTRLTVT.